A single sample is the source of the 9 T cell receptor beta chains below, sequenced in a study of T cell changes during pregnancy in multiple sclerosis. Only in-frame clones appear in the TCRdb table, and some are missing; sequencing was by immunoSEQ multiplex PCR. Of 55,000 to 80,000 clones detected, about 94% appear once; the ten largest clones hold 0.58%. The sample in question was peripheral blood, obtained in the third trimester of pregnancy. All receptors come from a female donor with multiple sclerosis, enrolled in a pregnancy study.

The chain recombines TRBV11-2 with TRBJ2-4, with 8 bases lining up with TRBD1. Germline lookup yields CDR1 SGHAT and CDR2 FQNNGV. V lost 7 bases and J lost 9; bases outside the gene matches: 5. The CDR3 totals 12 residues. The CDR3 is CASTDRGSIQYF. The CDR3 DNA reads as TGTGCCAGCACCGACAGGGGAAGCATTCAGTACTTC.

This chain joins TRBV27 and TRBJ2-5; 8 nucleotides agree with TRBD2. CDR1 and CDR2 (germline): MNHEY, SMNVEV (reference sequence). CDR3 length: 13 residues. Germline trimming cut 4 bases from V and 7 bases from J; bases unmatched to any gene: 5. CDR3 amino acids: CASSSGGAGTQYF. The CDR3 DNA follows: TGTGCCAGCAGTTCCGGGGGGGCAGGGACCCAGTACTTC.

This chain connects TRBV11-3 to TRBJ2-3, with 8 nucleotides matching TRBD2. The CDR3 length is 17 residues. Germline V gene sequence: CDR1 SGHNT, CDR2 YENEEA. V trimming: 1 base; J trimming: 3 bases; junction bases outside the gene matches: 9. Here the CDR3 DNA reads TGTGCCAGCAGCTTAGGGCGGGCGGGGGGACTAACAGATACGCAGTATTTT. The encoded protein is CASSLGRAGGLTDTQYF.

J is TRBJ1-2 and V is TRBV6-1; no clear D. With 2 bases removed from V and 5 bases from J, the gap between germline ends came to 12 bases. The CDR3 length is 14 residues. Germline V gene lookup returns CDR1 MNHNS and CDR2 SASEGT. In DNA, the CDR3 is TGTGCCAGCAGTGAAAGGACCCGGGGTTATGGCTACACCTTC. Translated, it gives CASSERTRGYGYTF.

The CDR3 here is CATNRDTRGNTIYF. In DNA, the CDR3 is TGTGCCACTAACCGGGACACCCGAGGAAACACCATATATTTT. The chain has TRBV19 and TRBJ1-3, with a possible D match to TRBD1 (6 bases). V was cut by 10 bases and J by 4 bases, with 17 bases left in between. The CDR3 totals 14 residues. Germline V gene data show CDR1 as LNHDA and CDR2 as SQIVND (reference sequence). The full variable domain, with the rest looked up from reference TRBV19 and TRBJ1-3, is DGGITQSPKYLFRKEGQNVTLSCEQNLNHDAMYWYRQDPGQGLRLIYYSQIVNDFQKGDIAEGYSVSREKKESFPLTVTSAQKNPTAFYLCATNRDTRGNTIYFGEGSWLTVV.

This chain links TRBV4-1 with TRBJ1-1; 7 positions agree with TRBD1. This CDR3 is built from 16 residues. V was clipped by 4 bases and J by 0 bases; unmatched bases: 8. Looked up from germline, CDR1 is MGHRA and CDR2 is YSYEKL. The CDR3 DNA reads TGCGCCAGCAGCCCCTTCCTCGACAGGGTGAACACTGAAGCTTTCTTT. This translates into CASSPFLDRVNTEAFF.

The rearrangement joins TRBV27 to TRBJ2-2, with a tentative D call TRBD2 (6 bases). Germline CDR1 reads MNHEY; CDR2 reads SMNVEV (reference sequence). This CDR3 spans 15 amino acids. V lost 3 bases to trimming and J lost 2 bases, with 10 bases between them. The chain's CDR3 is CASSLGLINTGELFF. The CDR3 DNA follows: TGTGCCAGCAGTTTGGGACTGATCAACACCGGGGAGCTGTTTTTT.

V usage is TRBV4-1 and J usage is TRBJ1-1; 7 positions agree with TRBD1. Germline V lookup: CDR1 MGHRA, CDR2 YSYEKL. The V gene end was trimmed by 2 bases and the J gene end by 0 bases; junction bases not matched to a gene: 0. CDR3 length equals 14 residues. CDR3 nucleotides: TGCGCCAGCAGCCAACAGGGGGTGAACACTGAAGCTTTCTTT. It specifies CASSQQGVNTEAFF.

V is TRBV29-1 and J is TRBJ2-1; D might be TRBD1 (6 bases). Germline CDR1 SQVTM, CDR2 ANQGSEA. Trimming shortened V by 4 bases and J by 2 bases, and 9 bases separated the two germline ends. The CDR3 extends over 13 amino acids. CDR3 sequence (DNA): TGCAGCGTTGGGACAGAGGCCTACAATGAGCAGTTCTTC. This translates into CSVGTEAYNEQFF.